The 9 T cell receptor beta chains reported below all come from one sample, sequenced in a study of regulatory T cells in long-lasting Graves disease. The TCR beta library used iRepertoire HTBI primers with Arm-PCR amplification of CDR3. MiXCR was run by TCRdb on the multiplex PCR reads, yielding one entry per CDR3 protein. The data contain some 440,000 distinct CDR3 sequences, about a fifth of them singletons. Time point specified: persistent/refractory GD, antithyroid drugs over 5 years with positive TRAb. From RNA extracted from PBMCs, the TCR library was made. The sequencing here drew on peripheral blood mononuclear cells (PBMCs), taken when the disease was refractory, from a patient treated with antithyroid drugs. The receptor source for this set is a female donor with Graves disease.

This clonotype was detected ten times or more. V usage is TRBV7-2 and J usage is TRBJ2-7; 7 nucleotides align to TRBD2. The CDR3 runs to 15 residues. The J segment lost 2 bases and the V segment lost 1 base, leaving 5 bases of the junction unmatched. Germline assignment: CDR1 SGHTA and CDR2 FQGNSA. This CDR3 is CASSLVASGTYEQYF. As DNA, the CDR3 is TGTGCCAGCAGCTTAGTGGCTAGCGGCACCTACGAGCAGTACTTC.

This clonotype was observed a few times. This chain connects TRBV27 to TRBJ1-1; D remains ambiguous. The V end was cut by 5 bases, the J end by 7 bases, with 11 bases between. The germline CDR1 and CDR2 sequences are MNHEY and SMNVEV (reference sequence). The CDR3 extends over 12 amino acids. The CDR3 DNA is TGTGCCAGCAGTATGCCGAACTATGAAGCTTTCTTT. Translated, it gives CASSMPNYEAFF.

CDR3 loop: CASSYSIRGLQETQYF. For the CDR3, the DNA is TGTGCCAGCAGTTACTCGATAAGGGGTCTTCAAGAGACCCAGTACTTC. The J gene is TRBJ2-5, the V gene TRBV6-5, with D possibly matching TRBD1 (5 bases). V was clipped by 0 bases and J by 2 bases, with 13 bases between them. The CDR3 totals 16 residues. Germline-derived CDR1 and CDR2 are MNHEY and SVGAGI.

Ten or more counts support this clonotype. The genes are TRBV27 and TRBJ1-1, with a weak D call TRBD1 (6 bases). The CDR3 spans 14 residues. Germline CDR1 MNHEY, CDR2 SMNVEV (reference sequence). Trimming shortened V by 3 bases and J by 2 bases, and 10 bases separated the two germline ends. CDR3 sequence (DNA): TGTGCCAGCAGTTTGTCCAGGGGAAACACTGAAGCTTTCTTT. It translates to CASSLSRGNTEAFF.

The chain has TRBV29-1 and TRBJ2-5, with TRBD1 identical over 11 bases. The germline CDR1 and CDR2 sequences are SQVTM and ANQGSEA. The CDR3 has 16 residues. The junction had 11 bases not matched to a gene; V was cut back by 4 bases and J by 4 bases. The CDR3, as DNA: TGCAGCGTTGTCCCGACCGGGACAGGGGGTTTAGAGACCCAGTACTTC. Its protein is CSVVPTGTGGLETQYF.

Worth noting for this clonotype: Relative to the germline gene, one junction end is altered; a read error may explain this. The chain joins TRBV5-1 to TRBJ2-4, with TRBD2 as a possible D gene (6 bases). The length of the CDR3 is 16 residues. Looked up from germline, CDR1 is SGHRS and CDR2 is YFSETQ. The CDR3 DNA is TGCGCCAGCAGCTTGGAGGCGGGGTTGGTCAAAAACACTCAGTACTTC. The encoded protein is CASSLEAGLVKNTQYF.

This clonotype was counted at least ten times. CDR3 DNA: TGTGCCAGCAGCTCAGACAGGGTGCGGGAGCAGTACTTC. Amino acids: CASSSDRVREQYF. V gene TRBV7-2 combines with J gene TRBJ2-7, with 7 bases fitting TRBD1. The CDR3 extends over 13 amino acids. With V trimmed by 4 bases and J by 7 bases, 7 bases remained unmatched. Germline-derived CDR1 and CDR2 are SGHTA and FQGNSA.

This clonotype turned up a few times. The CDR3 region is CASSDTPYGYTF. The CDR3 nucleotides are TGCGCCAGCAGTGACACACCCTATGGCTACACCTTC. The chain links TRBV10-2 to TRBJ1-2; D call uncertain. Trimming cost V 3 bases and J 4 bases, with 6 bases left between them. Germline CDR1 reads WSHSY; CDR2 reads SAAADI. The CDR3 consists of 12 residues.

The chain combines TRBV27 with TRBJ1-2, with 7 nucleotides matching TRBD1. The length of the CDR3 is 13 residues. CDR1 and CDR2 from the germline V gene are MNHEY and SMNVEV (reference sequence). After removal of 7 bases from V and 5 bases from J, the junction contained 7 bases not matched to a gene. CDR3 sequence (DNA): TGTGCCAGCAAGCCGGGACAGAATTATGGCTACACCTTC. The encoded protein is CASKPGQNYGYTF.